Below, 22 T cell receptor beta chains from the same sample are listed, as sequenced in a study of cytomegalovirus exposure and HLA in healthy donors. This PCR relied on a set of 60 Vbeta primers and 13 Jbeta primers. Repertoires were generated with immunoSEQ multiplex PCR, while TCRdb's copy carries only in-frame clones and drops some. The table has over 150,000 clones, 70% to 80% seen once. The source material was PBMCs. These receptors came from a woman in her thirties or forties in good health and CMV-seronegative.

The genes are TRBV6-5 and TRBJ2-5, with 7 bases matching TRBD1. CDR1 is MNHEY, CDR2 SVGAGI, per germline. V lost 6 bases, J lost 4 bases, and 5 bases stayed unmatched. The CDR3 consists of 13 residues. The CDR3 here is CASRRTGGETQYF. CDR3 in DNA: TGTGCCAGCAGGAGGACAGGAGGAGAGACCCAGTACTTC.

This clone was observed a handful of times. The genes are TRBV9 and TRBJ1-1; D is unresolved. This CDR3 comprises 13 residues. The germline V gene encodes CDR1 SGDLS and CDR2 YYNGEE. V was pared by 0 bases and J by 4 bases, with 7 bases between. CDR3: CASSVGPGTEAFF. The CDR3 nucleotides are TGTGCCAGCAGCGTAGGCCCGGGCACTGAAGCTTTCTTT.

The chain has TRBV11-3 and TRBJ2-2; possibly TRBD1 for D (6 bases). Between the trimmed V and J ends, which lost 1 base and 3 bases, there was a span of 9 bases. The length of the CDR3 is 15 residues. The germline V gene encodes CDR1 SGHNT and CDR2 YENEEA. CDR3 coding DNA: TGTGCCAGCAGCTTAGGAGGGGGTTACACCGGGGAGCTGTTTTTT. Translated, it gives CASSLGGGYTGELFF.

The table lists this clone with a few counts. The chain uses TRBV5-4 and TRBJ1-5, with D possibly matching TRBD1 (5 bases). The germline CDR1 and CDR2 sequences are SGHNT and YYREEE (reference sequence). Trimming shortened V by 0 bases and J by 4 bases, and 5 bases separated the two germline ends. There are 13 residues in the CDR3. This CDR3 is CASSLAGNQPQHF. The DNA of the CDR3 is TGTGCCAGCAGCTTGGCAGGGAATCAGCCCCAGCATTTT.

The chain is built from TRBV5-4 and TRBJ2-7; TRBD2 aligns across 7 bases. Germline CDR1 reads SGHNT; CDR2 reads YYREEE (reference sequence). J lost 7 bases, V lost 9 bases, and 22 bases had no gene match. The CDR3 is 16 residues long. The DNA for the CDR3 is TGTGCCACCAACCCGGGAGGAGCGGGCCCGGAGAGGGAGCAGTACTTC. As protein: CATNPGGAGPEREQYF.

The V gene is TRBV7-6, the J gene TRBJ2-1; 11 bases are shared with TRBD2. CDR1 is SGHVS, CDR2 FNYEAQ, per germline. There are 20 residues in the CDR3. The ends lost 2 bases at V and 7 bases at J; junction bases unmatched: 19. CDR3 coding DNA: TGTGCCAGCAGCTTATCCCCTGTTATAGCGGGAGGGCGGCCAAGGAATGAGCAGTTCTTC. The encoded protein is CASSLSPVIAGGRPRNEQFF. The full variable domain, completed using reference TRBV7-6 and TRBJ2-1, is GAGVSQSPRYKVTKRGQDVALRCDPISGHVSLYWYRQALGQGPEFLTYFNYEAQQDKSGLPNDRFSAERPEGSISTLTIQRTEQRDSAMYRCASSLSPVIAGGRPRNEQFFGPGTRLTVL.

V and J are TRBV5-1 and TRBJ2-7, with a weak D call TRBD1 (7 bases). The germline V gene encodes CDR1 SGHRS and CDR2 YFSETQ. V was shortened by 4 bases and J by 4 bases, with 18 bases between the two germline ends. The CDR3 spans 15 residues. The CDR3 DNA reads TGCGCCAGCAGCCCCTGGACAGGACTAAATTACGAGCAGTACTTC. Amino acids: CASSPWTGLNYEQYF.

The chain links TRBV6-6 to TRBJ1-5; D is unclear. Trimming removed 11 bases at V and 5 bases at J, with 7 bases between. The CDR3 has 10 amino acids. Germline V gene lookup returns CDR1 MNHNY and CDR2 SVGAGI (reference sequence). The CDR3 sequence: CAHGHQPQHF. The CDR3 DNA reads as TGTGCCCACGGTCATCAGCCCCAGCATTTT.

The chain carries TRBV5-1 and TRBJ2-7; TRBD2 matches 7 bases. The V segment lost 0 bases and the J segment 0 bases; nucleotides outside the gene matches: 6. Germline V gene sequence: CDR1 SGHRS, CDR2 YFSETQ. This CDR3 comprises 16 residues. CDR3 nucleotide sequence: TGCGCCAGCAGCTTGGCCTGGGGGGGGGACTCCTACGAGCAGTACTTC. This sequence encodes CASSLAWGGDSYEQYF. Combining the CDR3 with reference TRBV5-1 and TRBJ2-7 gives the whole variable domain KAGVTQTPRYLIKTRGQQVTLSCSPISGHRSVSWYQQTPGQGLQFLFEYFSETQRNKGNFPGRFSGRQFSNSRSEMNVSTLELGDSALYLCASSLAWGGDSYEQYFGPGTRLTVT.

The rearrangement joins TRBV5-8 to TRBJ1-4; D not certain. In germline, CDR1 is SGHTS, CDR2 YDEGEE. The CDR3 sequence is 13 residues long. Written as DNA, the CDR3 is TGTGCTGCGCTAGGCCGATATAATGAAAAACTGTTTTTT. It specifies CAALGRYNEKLFF.

This clone occurred once. The rearrangement uses TRBV5-8 and TRBJ2-3; D ambiguous. In germline, CDR1 is SGHTS, CDR2 YDEGEE. The CDR3 loop spans 12 amino acids. V was cut by 4 bases and J by 5 bases, with 8 bases left in between. As DNA, the CDR3 is TGTGCCAGCAGCCTCCGGAGAGATACGCAGTATTTT. Translation gives CASSLRRDTQYF.

This chain uses TRBV29-1 with TRBJ2-6, with D possibly being TRBD1 (6 bases). The germline gives CDR1 SQVTM, CDR2 ANQGSEA. V lost 6 bases and J lost 2, with 11 bases in between. This CDR3 spans 14 amino acids. The CDR3: CSVLTGAGANVLTF. In DNA form, the CDR3 reads TGCAGCGTGTTGACAGGAGCTGGGGCCAACGTCCTGACTTTC.

The chain joins TRBV28 to TRBJ1-6; weak D call: TRBD1 (6 bases). The CDR3 totals 17 residues. Germline V gives CDR1 MDHEN, CDR2 SYDVKM. Trimming pared 6 bases from V and 4 bases from J, leaving 19 bases between. The CDR3: CASSSPNRGTYNSPLHF. CDR3 nucleotide sequence: TGTGCCAGCAGCTCCCCGAATAGGGGGACATATAATTCACCCCTCCACTTT.

The V gene is TRBV2, the J gene TRBJ1-4; 9 bases map to TRBD1. The CDR3 contains 14 residues. Germline CDR1 reads SNHLY; CDR2 reads FYNNEI. After removal of 7 bases from V and 5 bases from J, the junction contained 5 bases not matched to a gene. For the CDR3, the DNA is TGTGCCAGCAAACTACAGGGGGCGAATGAAAAACTGTTTTTT. Translation gives CASKLQGANEKLFF.

The chain joins TRBV2 to TRBJ2-3; D is unclear. CDR1 SNHLY and CDR2 FYNNEI come from the germline V gene. The germline V and J ends were trimmed by 4 bases and 0 bases, with 14 bases remaining between them. This CDR3 is built from 16 residues. CDR3 in amino acids: CASSVGPLISTDTQYF. The CDR3 DNA reads as TGTGCCAGCAGTGTTGGCCCTCTTATAAGCACAGATACGCAGTATTTT.

The gene calls are TRBV19 and TRBJ1-3; 8 nucleotides line up with TRBD1. With V trimmed by 8 bases and J by 0 bases, 9 bases remained unmatched. The germline CDR1 and CDR2 sequences are LNHDA and SQIVND (reference sequence). CDR3 length: 16 amino acids. CDR3 sequence: CASRTGTGHSGNTIYF. The CDR3 DNA sequence: TGTGCCAGTCGGACCGGGACAGGCCACTCTGGAAACACCATATATTTT.

The V call is TRBV7-9, the J call TRBJ2-1; 10 bases line up with TRBD1. CDR3 length: 15 residues. Germline-derived CDR1 and CDR2 are SEHNR and FQNEAQ (reference sequence). V lost 6 bases to trimming and J lost 6 bases; unmatched junction nucleotides: 8. CDR3 residues: CASRRQGAFPNEQFF. CDR3 bases: TGTGCCAGCAGGAGACAGGGGGCTTTTCCCAATGAGCAGTTCTTC. Combining the CDR3 with reference TRBV7-9 and TRBJ2-1 gives the whole variable domain DTGVSQNPRHKITKRGQNVTFRCDPISEHNRLYWYRQTLGQGPEFLTYFQNEAQLEKSRLLSDRFSAERPKGSFSTLEIQRTEQGDSAMYLCASRRQGAFPNEQFFGPGTRLTVL.

This clone was recorded only once. The chain carries TRBV29-1 and TRBJ2-5, with a weak D call TRBD2 (5 bases). V gave up 4 bases and J gave up 5 bases, with 17 bases separating them. The germline V gene has CDR1 SQVTM and CDR2 ANQGSEA. This CDR3 has 14 residues. This CDR3 is CSVGKGATWETQYF. CDR3 coding DNA: TGCAGCGTTGGGAAGGGAGCTACCTGGGAGACCCAGTACTTC.

The V gene is TRBV6-6, the J gene TRBJ1-1; 10 bases map to TRBD1. Germline V CDR1 and CDR2: MNHNY, SVGAGI (reference sequence). After removal of 1 base from V and 4 bases from J, the junction contained 0 bases not matched to a gene. The CDR3 is made up of 14 amino acids. The CDR3 bases are TGTGCCAGCAGTTACTGGGACAGGGGCACTGAAGCTTTCTTT. This encodes CASSYWDRGTEAFF.

V and J are TRBV6-5 and TRBJ1-1, with a weak D call TRBD1 (5 bases). Trimming removed 7 bases at V and 11 bases at J, with 26 bases between. The CDR3 is 15 residues long. Germline V gene sequence: CDR1 MNHEY, CDR2 SVGAGI. The CDR3 loop is CASTMEKGPQYAAFF. As DNA, the CDR3 is TGTGCCAGCACCATGGAGAAGGGGCCTCAATACGCGGCTTTCTTT.

The rearrangement links TRBV27 to TRBJ1-2, with 12 positions matching TRBD1. Losses at the gene ends were 6 bases for V and 7 bases for J; bases not matched to a gene: 9. Germline assignment: CDR1 MNHEY and CDR2 SMNVEV (reference sequence). This CDR3 spans 15 amino acids. For the CDR3, the DNA is TGTGCCAGCAGACCCCCGGGACAGGGGGCAGTTGGCTACACCTTC. The encoded protein is CASRPPGQGAVGYTF.

V gene TRBV5-1 combines with J gene TRBJ2-1, with D possibly being TRBD2 (6 bases). Between the trimmed V and J ends, which lost 4 bases and 4 bases, there was a span of 18 bases. There are 16 residues in the CDR3. Germline lookup yields CDR1 SGHRS and CDR2 YFSETQ. The CDR3 spells CASSPENGRGYNEQFF. The CDR3, as DNA: TGCGCCAGCAGCCCCGAGAACGGGAGAGGTTACAATGAGCAGTTCTTC. The complete variable domain, with remaining parts taken from reference TRBV5-1 and TRBJ2-1, reads KAGVTQTPRYLIKTRGQQVTLSCSPISGHRSVSWYQQTPGQGLQFLFEYFSETQRNKGNFPGRFSGRQFSNSRSEMNVSTLELGDSALYLCASSPENGRGYNEQFFGPGTRLTVL.